These 6 T cell receptor beta chains came from one sample sequenced in a study of a mutant IDH1 vaccine in newly diagnosed glioma. TCRdb's copy holds only in-frame clones and misses some; the assay was immunoSEQ multiplex PCR. The sample yields 40,000 to 65,000 clones, around 80% seen once. The antigens for these receptors are not known. The time point denotes: week 5, during vaccination. In every dose of vaccine, 300 ug of mutant IDH1 20-mer peptide was given alongside topical imiquimod. Sequenced material: PBMCs, taken from a glioma patient whose treatment included an IDH1 peptide vaccine. These receptor sequences come from a woman aged 35 to 49 with glioma.

This clone was recorded only once. The V gene is TRBV2, the J gene TRBJ2-3; D not resolved. V lost 8 bases and J 7 bases, leaving 13 bases between the germline ends. The CDR3 has 12 amino acids. Germline V CDR1 and CDR2: SNHLY, FYNNEI. The CDR3 region is CASEELAHTQYF. The CDR3, as DNA: TGTGCCAGCGAAGAGTTGGCACATACGCAGTATTTT.

The chain recombines TRBV5-1 with TRBJ2-3; D unclear. There are 14 residues in the CDR3. Germline CDR1 is SGHRS and CDR2 is YFSETQ. The V gene lost 4 bases and the J gene lost 4 bases, with 13 bases spanning the gap. The CDR3 sequence is CASSALSVPDTQYF. The CDR3 bases are TGCGCCAGCAGCGCCCTCTCAGTTCCAGATACGCAGTATTTT.

The chain employs TRBV2 and TRBJ1-2; 7 bases match TRBD1. The V gene end was trimmed by 0 bases and the J gene end by 4 bases; junction bases not matched to a gene: 5. CDR1 is SNHLY, CDR2 FYNNEI, per germline. CDR3 length: 15 residues. The CDR3 region is CASSEARTGTYGYTF. The CDR3 nucleotides are TGTGCCAGCAGTGAAGCGAGGACAGGAACCTATGGCTACACCTTC.

J is TRBJ2-3 and V is TRBV2; 9 nucleotides agree with TRBD2. Unmatched junction bases numbered 6, after V lost 1 base and J lost 7 bases. This CDR3 is 15 amino acids long. Germline lookup yields CDR1 SNHLY and CDR2 FYNNEI. CDR3 protein: CASSEVASGANTQYF. In DNA, the CDR3 is TGTGCCAGCAGTGAAGTGGCTAGCGGGGCTAATACGCAGTATTTT.

The chain recombines TRBV19 with TRBJ2-7; possible D gene TRBD2, 5 bases. V dropped 1 base and J dropped 1 base, with 8 bases sitting between them. CDR1 LNHDA and CDR2 SQIVND come from the germline V gene (reference sequence). This CDR3 region has 14 residues. CDR3 coding DNA: TGTGCCAGTAGTATAGTCCCGGGATCCTACGAGCAGTACTTC. Amino acid sequence: CASSIVPGSYEQYF. The full variable domain, rest sourced from reference TRBV19 and TRBJ2-7, is DGGITQSPKYLFRKEGQNVTLSCEQNLNHDAMYWYRQDPGQGLRLIYYSQIVNDFQKGDIAEGYSVSREKKESFPLTVTSAQKNPTAFYLCASSIVPGSYEQYFGPGTRLTVT.

The V gene is TRBV4-2, the J gene TRBJ1-2; 7 bases map to TRBD1. From germline, CDR1 is LGHNA and CDR2 YNFKEQ. The CDR3 has 14 amino acids. The junction had 7 bases not matched to a gene; V was cut back by 0 bases and J by 9 bases. CDR3 nucleotides: TGTGCCAGCAGCCAAGATCAGGGGGTATCACGCTACACCTTC. It encodes CASSQDQGVSRYTF.